This T cell receptor beta chain was sequenced during a study of blood T cells in healthy people across ages. This clonotype was found a few times. The target antigen is unknown. From germline, CDR1 is LGHNA and CDR2 YSLEER. This CDR3 has 18 amino acids. V was clipped by 6 bases and J by 3 bases; unmatched bases: 9. Using a J-beta primer mix together with a sample-barcoded 5' primer, a second PCR was run for about 6 to 11 cycles. A template-switch adaptor that had 12 random nucleotides put a tag on each cDNA molecule. A minimum of 2.5 million CDR3-containing paired-end reads was obtained for each sample. One entry per CDR3 protein, called by TCRdb with MiXCR from the 5' RACE reads. The sample contains 700,000 or so distinct CDR3 sequences, roughly 43% of which appear only once. Study-level results: Not knowing donor CMV status may have confounded expanded clonotype changes. Comparison with aged donors showed that long-lived donors had more naive CD4+ cells and higher diversity.

The receptor was isolated from a man older than 75 in good health. The sequenced material came from blood. The gene calls are TRBV4-3 and TRBJ2-6; 12 bases line up with TRBD1. CDR3 DNA sequence: TGCGCCAGCAGATACACCGGGACAGGGGGCTTTGGGGCCAACGTCCTGACTTTC. It codes for CASRYTGTGGFGANVLTF.